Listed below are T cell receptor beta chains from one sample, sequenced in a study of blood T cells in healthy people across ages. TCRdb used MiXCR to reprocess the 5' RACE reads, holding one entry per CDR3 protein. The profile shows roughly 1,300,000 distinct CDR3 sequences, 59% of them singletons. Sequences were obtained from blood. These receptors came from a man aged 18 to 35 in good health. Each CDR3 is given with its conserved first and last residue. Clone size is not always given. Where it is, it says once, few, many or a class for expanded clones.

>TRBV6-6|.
CASSYSTEGPHLNGYTF
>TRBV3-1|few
CASSQERANYGYTF
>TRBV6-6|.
CASIRGGDSTVQPQHF
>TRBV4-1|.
CASSQVEGYYEQYF
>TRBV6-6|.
CASSPWISGANVLTF
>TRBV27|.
CASRRQFTSGSLYEQYF
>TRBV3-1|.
CASSHLGSGRRTGELFF
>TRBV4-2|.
CASSQDLYRTGGLQQYF
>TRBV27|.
CASSPTVIGTGELFF
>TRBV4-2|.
CASSQEGGTTNNEQFF
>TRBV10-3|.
CAISDKFYEQYF
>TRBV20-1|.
CSARGDSWGTDTQYF
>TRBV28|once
CASRGSAYNEQFF
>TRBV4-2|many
CASSQGWADYTQYF
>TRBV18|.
CASSPPGRLFSVQYF
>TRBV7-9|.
CASSQGLRDPYF
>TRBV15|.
CATSKDYSGQGPNYGYTF
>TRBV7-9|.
CASDRGSIFYEQYF
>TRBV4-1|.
CASSSGTGSLYEKYF
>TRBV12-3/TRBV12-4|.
CASGSGGTIYF
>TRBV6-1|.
CASRIGQLAKNIQYF
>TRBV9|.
CASNRLAGAGNEQFF
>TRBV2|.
CASSAVLRSVRLSRQETQYF
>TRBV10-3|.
CAISAGSQETQYF
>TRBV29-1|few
CSVEGGSHERETQYF
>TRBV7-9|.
CASSPSGGAKDTQYF
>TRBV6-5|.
CASTKQGLGNTEAFF
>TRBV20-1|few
CSATELVHINYGYTF
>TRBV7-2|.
CASSLGQYSYNSPLHF
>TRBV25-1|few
CASSELGTQYF